What follows describes a single T cell receptor beta chain. What it recognizes is unknown. The CDR3 has 16 amino acids. CDR1 and CDR2 from the germline V gene are SGHDT and YYEEEE. Losses at the gene ends were 4 bases for V and 3 bases for J; bases not matched to a gene: 7. This table comes from immunoSEQ multiplex PCR, and its TCRdb copy is limited to in-frame clones, with some not included. The table records about 30,000 clones, less than 90% of them present only once. This sample is drawn from a study of T cells in localized non-small cell lung cancer. The study's findings and limits: Uninvolved adjacent lung, not tumor, had the highest T cell clonality. Sequencing involved a lone tumor region, leaving heterogeneity possible. Within adjacent lung there appeared a median around 55 of the top 100 tumor clones. Elevated blood T cell density was associated with longer overall survival.

The rearrangement uses TRBV5-6 and TRBJ2-1, with 10 bases lining up with TRBD2. This receptor was taken from a female donor at least 60 years old with stage I lung adenocarcinoma. The material was peripheral blood, obtained before any cancer treatment. The DNA for the CDR3 is TGTGCCAGCAGCGCTAGACTAGCGGGCAACTACAATGAGCAGTTCTTC. Its protein is CASSARLAGNYNEQFF.